The next 9 T cell receptor beta chains were all read from a single sample in a study of spatial heterogeneity in lung cancer (dated by TCRdb to between 2018 and 2020). Library method: 5' RACE. The sequencer was a NextSeq 500. TCRdb took the public reads, trimmed them with fastp at Q25, ran MiXCR for clone calling and kept in-frame beta chains. Rows are unified per CDR3 protein, each entry keeping the most common DNA and genes. The sample table lists thousands of distinct CDR3 sequences, roughly 19% of them with a count of one. The biggest ten clones account for about 17% of the sample. What the time point label conveys for this sample: sample taken at primary tumor resection. Whole RNA extracted from tumor and nontumor lung tissue, or from cryopreserved PBMC samples, was used for TCR sequencing without cell sorting. The sample was PBMCs, taken at surgery. Source of these receptors: a female donor with early-stage non-small cell lung cancer.

In this sample, this clonotype turned up many times. The chain carries TRBV7-8 and TRBJ1-5, with a possible D match to TRBD1 (5 bases). V was trimmed by 3 bases and J by 4 bases, leaving 7 bases between them. CDR1 and CDR2 from the germline V gene are SGHVS and FQNEAQ. The CDR3 is 13 amino acids. CDR3 loop: CASSFRQNQPQHF. CDR3 nucleotides: TGTGCCAGCAGCTTCAGACAGAATCAGCCCCAGCATTTT.

This clonotype was counted at least ten times. The genes are TRBV29-1 and TRBJ2-1, with 7 bases matching TRBD1. J lost 4 bases, V lost 3 bases, and 12 bases had no gene match. Germline V gene sequence: CDR1 SQVTM, CDR2 ANQGSEA. This CDR3 has 16 residues. The CDR3, as DNA: TGCAGCGTTGAGGGTGTAGTACAGGGGAAATACAATGAGCAGTTCTTC. Translated, it gives CSVEGVVQGKYNEQFF.

This clonotype was seen only once. This chain uses TRBV4-1 with TRBJ1-1; D perhaps matches TRBD1 (6 bases). Germline V lookup: CDR1 MGHRA, CDR2 YSYEKL. V gave up 3 bases and J gave up 10 bases, with 12 bases separating them. CDR3 length: 12 amino acids. CDR3 nucleotides: TGCGCCAGCAGCCATGGGGTAGGGGGAGCTTTCTTT. This encodes CASSHGVGGAFF.

This clonotype has at least ten counts. The chain has TRBV15 and TRBJ1-1, with 8 bases that match TRBD1. J lost 4 bases, V lost 1 base, and 8 bases had no gene match. The CDR3 is 16 residues long. Germline V gene lookup returns CDR1 LNHNV and CDR2 YYDKDF (reference sequence). This chain's CDR3 is CATSRVHTGGSTEAFF. DNA for the CDR3: TGTGCCACCAGCAGAGTCCATACAGGGGGGAGCACTGAAGCTTTCTTT. The full variable domain, in which reference TRBV15 and TRBJ1-1 provide the parts outside the CDR3, is DAMVIQNPRYQVTQFGKPVTLSCSQTLNHNVMYWYQQKSSQAPKLLFHYYDKDFNNEADTPDNFQSRRPNTSFCFLDIRSPGLGDTAMYLCATSRVHTGGSTEAFFGQGTRLTVV.

This clonotype is classed as medium-sized. The V gene is TRBV7-9, the J gene TRBJ2-5; 14 bases match TRBD2. Losses at the gene ends were 7 bases for V and 2 bases for J; bases not matched to a gene: 12. CDR1 and CDR2 (germline): SEHNR, FQNEAQ (reference sequence). There are 18 residues in the CDR3. CDR3 sequence: CASTQGLAGATGQETQYF. The CDR3 nucleotides are TGTGCCAGCACACAGGGACTAGCGGGAGCTACCGGGCAAGAGACCCAGTACTTC. Full variable domain (rest looked up from reference TRBV7-9 and TRBJ2-5): DTGVSQNPRHKITKRGQNVTFRCDPISEHNRLYWYRQTLGQGPEFLTYFQNEAQLEKSRLLSDRFSAERPKGSFSTLEIQRTEQGDSAMYLCASTQGLAGATGQETQYFGPGTRLLVL.

The V call is TRBV6-5, the J call TRBJ1-1; 9 bases agree with TRBD1. The CDR3 extends over 15 amino acids. The V and J ends lost 1 base and 3 bases, in that order; junction bases with no gene match: 3. Germline V CDR1 and CDR2: MNHEY, SVGAGI. The CDR3 DNA reads as TGTGCCAGCAGTTACTGGGGACAGGGTGACACTGAAGCTTTCTTT. Protein sequence: CASSYWGQGDTEAFF.

By its share, this clonotype is medium-sized. This chain uses TRBV7-2 with TRBJ2-3, with unresolved D. The CDR3 covers 11 residues. Germline-derived CDR1 and CDR2 are SGHTA and FQGNSA. The V and J ends lost 6 bases and 6 bases respectively, with 7 bases between them. Here the CDR3 reads CASRKADTQYF. CDR3 in DNA: TGTGCCAGCAGGAAAGCGGATACGCAGTATTTT.

The V and J genes are TRBV11-1 and TRBJ1-6; D remains ambiguous. V was cut by 2 bases and J by 12 bases, with 11 bases left in between. The germline V gene encodes CDR1 SGHAT and CDR2 FQDESV (reference sequence). The CDR3 spans 13 residues. CDR3 loop: CASSLIGEGPLHF. The CDR3 coding sequence is TGTGCCAGCAGCTTAATAGGAGAAGGACCCCTCCACTTT.

This clonotype was observed at least ten times. The chain joins TRBV5-6 to TRBJ1-2; a possible D gene is TRBD1 (5 bases). CDR1 SGHDT and CDR2 YYEEEE come from the germline V gene. Trimming pared 3 bases from V and 7 bases from J, leaving 10 bases between. CDR3 length: 12 amino acids. CDR3 sequence: CASSSRDPGYTF. CDR3 DNA: TGTGCCAGCAGCTCCAGGGATCCTGGCTACACCTTC.